This T cell receptor beta chain was captured by sequencing in a study of T cells in Graves' hyperthyroidism and ophthalmopathy. Points from the study as a whole: Most thyroid-expanded clonotypes above 0.001 were also found in blood.

Germline values: CDR1 SGHDN, CDR2 FVKESK. The CDR3 spans 17 residues. With 4 bases clipped from V and 4 bases from J, the junction kept 10 bases outside the gene matches. The table lists this clonotype with many counts. Its antigen is currently unknown. The authors deemed Graves' hyperthyroidism stable absent ophthalmopathy progression within 18 months. Uncontrolled infection, other autoimmune disease, pregnancy or lactation disqualified patients from enrolment. Template material for amplifying TCR beta CDR3 regions consisted of RNA transcripts. The study used the HTBI primer set for a first-round RT-PCR of the TCR CDR3. TCRdb independently ran MiXCR on the multiplex PCR reads; one entry per CDR3 protein. Counted here are under 350,000 distinct CDR3 sequences, roughly 23% occurring once; the ten biggest clones make up around 45%.

The sample consisted of blood. This clonotype was obtained from a woman aged 45-65 years with Graves' hyperthyroidism. The chain carries TRBV14 and TRBJ2-1; 10 bases are a match to TRBD2. This CDR3 is CASSRFLAGERYNEQFF. The CDR3 nucleotides are TGTGCCAGCAGCCGCTTTCTAGCGGGAGAAAGGTACAATGAGCAGTTCTTC.